The clone carrying this T cell receptor (beta chain) occurred many times. Its target is not known. Naive CD8 sequencing libraries were generated from approximately 22,000 to 940,000 sorted cells, with 10%, 30% or 50% RNA as input. This record comes from a study of molecular identifiers for immune sequencing clone quantification. Background on the study: In replicates, RNA taken from approximately 20,000 or 100,000 naive CD8 cells was divided five ways, and four portions underwent sequencing. Study outcomes and limitations: Spiked Jurkat TCR RNA equal to one cell could reportedly be picked out among approximately 980,000 naive cells.

MiXCR, run by TCRdb on the PCR reads, gives a single entry per CDR3 protein. Among about 68,000 distinct CDR3 sequences listed, less than 20% were seen once. The J segment lost 4 bases and the V segment lost 3 bases, leaving 8 bases of the junction unmatched. Germline V gene sequence: CDR1 MDHEN, CDR2 SYDVKM. The CDR3 contains 15 residues. The chain has TRBV28 and TRBJ1-1; 7 bases line up with TRBD1. The TCR was taken from a human donor in good health. Some libraries in this study had Jurkat cell RNA spiked in. The specimen sequenced was naive CD8+ T cells from blood, with Jurkat cell RNA spiked in. The subset denotes: FACS-sorted CD8+CD4-CCR7+CD45RA+ naive T cells. The CDR3: CASSLGGTAATEAFF. The CDR3 DNA sequence: TGTGCCAGCAGTTTGGGAGGGACAGCAGCCACTGAAGCTTTCTTT.